This entry lists 19 T cell receptor beta chains sequenced from one sample in a study of blood T cell repertoires in COVID-19. Clones were sequenced by immunoSEQ multiplex PCR, and TCRdb holds only the in-frame ones, with some missing. The sample contains about 150,000 clones, more than 65% of which appear only once. The sequencing sample was made of peripheral blood. The receptor set was obtained from a man aged 60 to 69 with acute or convalescent COVID-19.

In DNA, the CDR3 is TGTGCCTGGGACAGCAATAACTATGGCTACACCTTC. Amino acid sequence: CAWDSNNYGYTF. The gene calls are TRBV30 and TRBJ1-2; TRBD1 might be the D (5 bases). The CDR3 has 12 amino acids. Germline CDR1 is GTSNPN and CDR2 is SVGIG (reference sequence). V was cut by 5 bases and J by 1 base, with 8 bases left in between.

V gene TRBV5-4 combines with J gene TRBJ2-2; a weak D match, TRBD2 (6 bases). Per germline, CDR1 SGHNT and CDR2 YYREEE (reference sequence). The CDR3 totals 15 residues. The ends were cut back, 2 bases at V and 6 bases at J, with 14 bases in the middle. CDR3 sequence reads: CASSFGGGKPGELFF. The DNA for the CDR3 is TGTGCCAGCAGCTTTGGGGGAGGAAAGCCCGGGGAGCTGTTTTTT. The full variable domain, in which reference TRBV5-4 and TRBJ2-2 provide the parts outside the CDR3, is ETGVTQSPTHLIKTRGQQVTLRCSSQSGHNTVSWYQQALGQGPQFIFQYYREEENGRGNFPPRFSGLQFPNYSSELNVNALELDDSALYLCASSFGGGKPGELFFGEGSRLTVL.

This rearrangement joins TRBV5-1 to TRBJ2-3; 8 bases match TRBD1. Germline CDR1 SGHRS, CDR2 YFSETQ. V lost 5 bases to trimming and J lost 5 bases; unmatched junction nucleotides: 10. The CDR3 is 15 residues long. The chain's CDR3 is CASSYRGSSQDTQYF. The CDR3 DNA reads as TGCGCCAGCAGTTACAGGGGGAGCTCACAAGATACGCAGTATTTT.

V usage is TRBV14 and J usage is TRBJ1-2; D gene uncertain. This CDR3 has 13 amino acids. Per germline, CDR1 SGHDN and CDR2 FVKESK. Between the trimmed V and J ends, which lost 2 bases and 4 bases, there was a span of 8 bases. The CDR3 bases are TGTGCCAGCAGCCAATCTGGCAGCTATGGCTACACCTTC. Protein sequence: CASSQSGSYGYTF.

This clone was detected only a few times. The V call is TRBV5-1, the J call TRBJ2-7; D perhaps matches TRBD1 (6 bases). Germline CDR1 and CDR2: SGHRS and YFSETQ. There are 16 residues in the CDR3. Trimming left V 4 bases short and J 0 bases short, with 17 bases between. This chain's CDR3 is CASSGMIGQPSYEQYF. DNA of the CDR3: TGCGCCAGCAGCGGGATGATTGGACAGCCCTCCTACGAGCAGTACTTC. The whole variable domain, remainder taken from reference TRBV5-1 and TRBJ2-7, is KAGVTQTPRYLIKTRGQQVTLSCSPISGHRSVSWYQQTPGQGLQFLFEYFSETQRNKGNFPGRFSGRQFSNSRSEMNVSTLELGDSALYLCASSGMIGQPSYEQYFGPGTRLTVT.

This clone was counted only a few times. The chain couples TRBV7-9 to TRBJ1-1, with 8 bases fitting TRBD1. Germline V CDR1 and CDR2: SEHNR, FQNEAQ (reference sequence). The CDR3 covers 17 residues. The ends lost 4 bases at V and 1 base at J; junction bases unmatched: 11. CDR3 sequence: CASSSTILTGANTEAFF. The CDR3 DNA is TGTGCCAGCAGCTCGACTATATTGACAGGGGCGAACACTGAAGCTTTCTTT.

This chain uses TRBV29-1 with TRBJ2-1; 7 bases fit TRBD1. The junction had 5 bases not matched to a gene; V was cut back by 1 base and J by 2 bases. Germline V gene sequence: CDR1 SQVTM, CDR2 ANQGSEA. CDR3 length: 15 residues. The CDR3, as DNA: TGCAGCGTTGAAGGCCGGGACAGAACCTACAATGAGCAGTTCTTC. Protein sequence: CSVEGRDRTYNEQFF.

The chain employs TRBV3-1 (or the pseudogene TRBV3-2) and TRBJ2-7; TRBD1 aligns across 7 bases. Trimming removed 4 bases from V and 3 bases from J; junction bases left unmatched: 9. CDR1 is LGHDT, CDR2 YNNKEL, per germline (reference sequence). The CDR3 sequence is 15 residues long. The CDR3: CASSRTEGGFYEQYF. The DNA of the CDR3 is TGTGCCAGCAGCCGAACCGAAGGGGGCTTCTACGAGCAGTACTTC.

The chain joins TRBV19 to TRBJ1-2, with TRBD1 matching over 9 bases. This CDR3 comprises 15 residues. Germline trimming cut 2 bases from V and 4 bases from J; bases unmatched to any gene: 5. CDR1 LNHDA and CDR2 SQIVND come from the germline V gene (reference sequence). The CDR3 region has the DNA TGTGCCAGTAGTATAAAGACAGGGGGAACCTATGGCTACACCTTC. This gives the protein CASSIKTGGTYGYTF.

The rearrangement links TRBV7-6 to TRBJ2-2; possible D gene TRBD1, 6 bases. Trimming took off 6 bases at V and 1 base at J, with 9 bases between the two ends. In germline, CDR1 is SGHVS, CDR2 FNYEAQ. The CDR3 has 14 amino acids. The CDR3 loop is CASRSTGNTGELFF. In nucleotides, the CDR3 is TGTGCCAGCAGATCGACAGGGAACACCGGGGAGCTGTTTTTT.

V gene TRBV7-3 combines with J gene TRBJ2-1; 11 bases map to TRBD2. Germline V gene data show CDR1 as SGHTA and CDR2 as FQGTGA. The V gene end was trimmed by 4 bases and the J gene end by 3 bases; junction bases not matched to a gene: 8. The CDR3 runs 17 residues. CDR3 DNA sequence: TGTGCCAGCAGCTCGGAGCCGACTAGCGGGATCTACAATGAGCAGTTCTTC. This codes for CASSSEPTSGIYNEQFF.

The chain carries TRBV5-1 and TRBJ2-2, with a tentative D call TRBD2 (6 bases). The CDR3 is made up of 15 amino acids. Per germline, CDR1 SGHRS and CDR2 YFSETQ. The V end lost 0 bases, the J end lost 3 bases, and 9 bases lay between the germline ends. CDR3 in DNA: TGCGCCAGCAGCTTGGGGAGGGCCGACACCGGGGAGCTGTTTTTT. It yields the protein CASSLGRADTGELFF. Full variable domain (outside the CDR3, taken from reference TRBV5-1 and TRBJ2-2): KAGVTQTPRYLIKTRGQQVTLSCSPISGHRSVSWYQQTPGQGLQFLFEYFSETQRNKGNFPGRFSGRQFSNSRSEMNVSTLELGDSALYLCASSLGRADTGELFFGEGSRLTVL.

The chain links TRBV10-3 to TRBJ2-3; D not resolved. Looked up from germline, CDR1 is ENHRY and CDR2 is SYGVKD. The V gene lost 5 bases and the J gene lost 0 bases, with 6 bases spanning the gap. The CDR3 spans 13 residues. The CDR3 region has the DNA TGTGCCATCAGTCCGGAGAGCACAGATACGCAGTATTTT. Encoded protein: CAISPESTDTQYF.

CDR3 residues: CASSPSPSGPMLAGYNEQFF. CDR3 nucleotides: TGCGCCAGCAGCCCGAGCCCCTCTGGACCGATGCTAGCGGGATACAATGAGCAGTTCTTC. The gene calls are TRBV4-1 and TRBJ2-1; 9 bases map to TRBD2. The CDR3 sequence is 20 residues long. CDR1 is MGHRA, CDR2 YSYEKL, per germline. Trimming cost V 4 bases and J 4 bases; bases outside gene matches: 20.

The chain is built from TRBV28 and TRBJ2-7, with D unclear. The CDR3 covers 13 residues. Germline CDR1 and CDR2: MDHEN and SYDVKM. Trimming removed 7 bases at V and 0 bases at J, with 10 bases between. The CDR3 DNA sequence: TGTGCCAGCATCGCTCGCGACTCCTACGAGCAGTACTTC. It translates to CASIARDSYEQYF.

The rearrangement uses TRBV28 and TRBJ2-7, with D perhaps matching TRBD1 (6 bases). This CDR3 spans 17 amino acids. The V end lost 2 bases, the J end lost 0 bases, and 17 bases lay between the germline ends. Germline-derived CDR1 and CDR2 are MDHEN and SYDVKM. The CDR3 protein is CASSLPGTTRSSYEQYF. The CDR3 DNA reads TGTGCCAGCAGTTTACCCGGGACAACTAGGAGCTCCTACGAGCAGTACTTC.

The V gene is TRBV14, the J gene TRBJ2-7; the D is unclear. The CDR3 is 12 residues long. Trimming pared 4 bases from V and 5 bases from J, leaving 9 bases between. CDR1 SGHDN and CDR2 FVKESK come from the germline V gene. CDR3 sequence reads: CASSLLPDEQYF. CDR3 sequence (DNA): TGTGCCAGCAGCCTACTTCCCGACGAGCAGTACTTC.

This clone came up once. CDR3 in DNA: TGTGCCAGCAGCAAAGAAAGGGACTTCTACAATGAGCAGTTCTTC. Its translation: CASSKERDFYNEQFF. The chain links TRBV21-1 to TRBJ2-1; whether TRBD2, the table's D call, matches the DNA was not checked. TRBV21-1 is labeled a pseudogene. This CDR3 contains 15 residues.

This chain links TRBV27 with TRBJ2-1, with TRBD2 matching 13 bases. The ends lost 6 bases at V and 7 bases at J; junction bases unmatched: 3. Per germline, CDR1 MNHEY and CDR2 SMNVEV (reference sequence). The CDR3 runs to 14 residues. The CDR3 bases are TGTGCCAGCAGCACGACTAGCGGGAGGAATGAGCAGTTCTTC. Its protein product is CASSTTSGRNEQFF.